A single sample is the source of the 32 T cell receptor beta chains below, sequenced in a study of T cell responses to AZD1222 COVID-19 vaccine. The protocol was immunoSEQ multiplex PCR, while the TCRdb copy is restricted to in-frame clones and leaves out a portion. Of over 150,000 clones listed, 90% are singletons. The source was peripheral blood, collected on day 0 of AZD1222 vaccination. Every receptor here comes from an adult in good health.

The chain recombines TRBV29-1 with TRBJ1-1; a possible D gene is TRBD1 (6 bases). CDR3 length equals 14 residues. Germline V gene data show CDR1 as SQVTM and CDR2 as ANQGSEA. V dropped 4 bases and J dropped 0 bases, with 12 bases sitting between them. The CDR3: CSVGKGGMNTEAFF. The CDR3 nucleotides are TGCAGCGTTGGGAAAGGGGGAATGAACACTGAAGCTTTCTTT.

This clone was seen only once. This chain joins TRBV9 and TRBJ2-1; TRBD1 matches at 7 bases. The CDR3 has 15 amino acids. The ends lost 3 bases at V and 0 bases at J; junction bases unmatched: 3. Germline values: CDR1 SGDLS, CDR2 YYNGEE. CDR3 coding DNA: TGTGCCAGCAGCGAGGGGGCTAACTCCTACAATGAGCAGTTCTTC. Translated, it gives CASSEGANSYNEQFF.

The chain has TRBV7-2 and TRBJ2-7, with 11 bases identical to TRBD1. The germline V gene has CDR1 SGHTA and CDR2 FQGNSA. V shed 6 bases and J 6 bases; nucleotides not matched to a gene: 7. The CDR3 runs 14 residues. DNA of the CDR3: TGTGCCAGCAGGGACCCCGGGACAGGGGGCGAGCAGTACTTC. Translating gives CASRDPGTGGEQYF.

This clone is a singleton in its sample. Other nucleotide sequences from this sample produce the same CDR3. The chain has TRBV3-1 (or the pseudogene TRBV3-2) and TRBJ2-7; perhaps TRBD1 as D (6 bases). Germline V gene lookup returns CDR1 LGHDT and CDR2 YNNKEL (reference sequence). Trimming took 4 bases from V and 1 from J, leaving 11 bases between them. The CDR3 contains 14 residues. The CDR3 region has the DNA TGTGCCAGCAGCCCTTTAGGGGGATCCTACGAGCAGTACTTC. It is translated as CASSPLGGSYEQYF.

V usage is TRBV2 and J usage is TRBJ2-4; D unclear. In germline, CDR1 is SNHLY, CDR2 FYNNEI. This CDR3 has 15 amino acids. V lost 6 bases to trimming and J lost 0 bases, with 12 bases between them. The CDR3 protein is CASSPISLAKNIQYF. The CDR3 coding sequence is TGTGCCAGCAGCCCAATCAGCCTAGCCAAAAACATTCAGTACTTC.

The rearrangement uses TRBV12-3 or TRBV12-4 and TRBJ1-2; D gene unclear. CDR3 length: 12 amino acids. V was shortened by 5 bases and J by 10 bases, with 14 bases between the two germline ends. CDR3: CASSPSPRDYTF. The CDR3 nucleotides are TGTGCCAGCAGTCCATCCCCGCGGGACTACACCTTC.

V is TRBV6-2 or TRBV6-3 and J is TRBJ2-5, with 7 bases fitting TRBD2. With V trimmed by 0 bases and J by 3 bases, 4 bases remained unmatched. The CDR3 is made up of 15 amino acids. CDR1 and CDR2 from the germline V gene are MNHEY and SVGEGT. CDR3 sequence reads: CASSYSPSGKETQYF. The DNA of the CDR3 is TGTGCCAGCAGTTACTCTCCTAGCGGTAAAGAGACCCAGTACTTC.

This chain uses TRBV2 with TRBJ1-5, with a weak D call TRBD1 (5 bases). V lost 6 bases to trimming and J lost 2 bases, with 14 bases between them. Germline values: CDR1 SNHLY, CDR2 FYNNEI. The length of the CDR3 is 15 residues. The CDR3 nucleotides are TGTGCCAGCAGCCTGAGGAGGGGAGGCAATCAGCCCCAGCATTTT. It codes for CASSLRRGGNQPQHF.

The chain has TRBV25-1 and TRBJ2-1, with TRBD1 as a possible D gene (6 bases). The CDR3 spans 13 residues. Per the germline V gene, CDR1 is MGHDK and CDR2 is SYGVNS. Trimming pared 6 bases from V and 10 bases from J, leaving 16 bases between. The CDR3 reads CASSLDSFGEQFF. The CDR3 region has the DNA TGTGCCAGCAGCCTGGACAGCTTCGGGGAGCAGTTCTTC.

V gene TRBV7-6 combines with J gene TRBJ2-5, with 8 bases aligning to TRBD1. Losses at the gene ends were 1 base for V and 4 bases for J; bases not matched to a gene: 8. The germline V gene encodes CDR1 SGHVS and CDR2 FNYEAQ. This CDR3 has 16 residues. Written as DNA, the CDR3 is TGTGCCAGCAGCTTAGTGGGGCAGGGGGCGGGAGAGACCCAGTACTTC. Its protein is CASSLVGQGAGETQYF.

V is TRBV5-1 and J is TRBJ2-2, with 9 nucleotides matching TRBD2. The trim removed 1 base at V and 4 bases at J, leaving 2 bases unmatched. From germline, CDR1 is SGHRS and CDR2 YFSETQ. The CDR3 contains 15 residues. DNA of the CDR3: TGCGCCAGCAGCTTGTTGACTAGCGGCACCGGGGAGCTGTTTTTT. Amino acid sequence: CASSLLTSGTGELFF. Full variable domain (remainder filled in from reference TRBV5-1 and TRBJ2-2): KAGVTQTPRYLIKTRGQQVTLSCSPISGHRSVSWYQQTPGQGLQFLFEYFSETQRNKGNFPGRFSGRQFSNSRSEMNVSTLELGDSALYLCASSLLTSGTGELFFGEGSRLTVL.

The CDR3 DNA reads as TGTGCCAGCAGACTGACTAGCGGGGGTCCCTACGAGCAGTACTTC. This translates into CASRLTSGGPYEQYF. The chain links TRBV21-1 to TRBJ2-7; TRBD2 is the table's D call, not checked against the DNA. TRBV21-1 is marked as a pseudogene. This CDR3 contains 15 residues.

A single count supports this clone. This chain links TRBV27 with TRBJ1-3; D is perhaps TRBD1 (6 bases). This CDR3 region has 15 residues. Germline CDR1 MNHEY, CDR2 SMNVEV (reference sequence). The ends were cut back, 2 bases at V and 6 bases at J, with 14 bases in the middle. The CDR3 sequence: CASSLPTGRANTIYF. The CDR3 region has the DNA TGTGCCAGCAGTTTACCGACAGGTCGCGCAAACACCATATATTTT.

This rearrangement joins TRBV11-2 to TRBJ1-5, with 7 positions matching TRBD1. Germline CDR1 reads SGHAT; CDR2 reads FQNNGV. V gave up 0 bases and J gave up 2 bases; unmatched junction bases: 1. This CDR3 region has 15 residues. CDR3 sequence reads: CASSLDRGGNQPQHF. The CDR3 coding sequence is TGTGCCAGCAGCTTAGACAGGGGGGGCAATCAGCCCCAGCATTTT.

This chain links TRBV19 with TRBJ2-7; tentative D call: TRBD1 (6 bases). The CDR3 consists of 15 residues. The V end lost 4 bases, the J end lost 0 bases, and 13 bases lay between the germline ends. Germline CDR1 is LNHDA and CDR2 is SQIVND (reference sequence). The CDR3 DNA sequence: TGTGCCAGTAGTAGCCCGACAGGATCCTCCTACGAGCAGTACTTC. Translated: CASSSPTGSSYEQYF.

V usage is TRBV6-2 or TRBV6-3 and J usage is TRBJ2-7; TRBD1 agrees at 7 bases. Germline V gene sequence: CDR1 MNHEY, CDR2 SVGEGT. The J segment lost 2 bases and the V segment lost 4 bases, leaving 5 bases of the junction unmatched. The CDR3 extends over 14 amino acids. The CDR3 protein is CASSSPTGTYEQYF. The CDR3 DNA reads as TGTGCCAGCAGTTCACCGACAGGGACCTACGAGCAGTACTTC.

The chain combines TRBV9 with TRBJ2-7; 8 nucleotides align to TRBD1. CDR1 and CDR2 (germline): SGDLS, YYNGEE. This CDR3 comprises 14 residues. V gave up 3 bases and J gave up 5 bases; unmatched junction bases: 7. CDR3 DNA: TGTGCCAGCAGCGCGGGGTCAGGGGGCAACGAGCAGTACTTC. This gives the protein CASSAGSGGNEQYF.

This clone was recorded only once. The chain joins TRBV7-8 to TRBJ2-1; 9 bases align to TRBD2. Germline V gene sequence: CDR1 SGHVS, CDR2 FQNEAQ. V gave up 5 bases and J gave up 8 bases; unmatched junction bases: 7. This CDR3 has 14 residues. This chain's CDR3 is CASSPGTSLDEQFF. In nucleotides, the CDR3 is TGTGCCAGCAGCCCCGGGACTAGCCTAGATGAGCAGTTCTTC.

The chain joins TRBV5-5 to TRBJ2-4; no definite D call. CDR1 and CDR2 (germline): SGHKS, YYEKEE (reference sequence). The V end was cut by 4 bases, the J end by 1 base, with 9 bases between. CDR3 length equals 14 residues. In DNA, the CDR3 is TGTGCCAGCAGCCTCGACGCGGCCAAAAACATTCAGTACTTC. Amino acids: CASSLDAAKNIQYF. Full variable domain (outside the CDR3, taken from reference TRBV5-5 and TRBJ2-4): DAGVTQSPTHLIKTRGQQVTLRCSPISGHKSVSWYQQVLGQGPQFIFQYYEKEERGRGNFPDRFSARQFPNYSSELNVNALLLGDSALYLCASSLDAAKNIQYFGAGTRLSVL.

The V call is TRBV7-6, the J call TRBJ2-7; weak D call: TRBD1 (5 bases). The V gene's germline CDR1 is SGHVS and CDR2 FNYEAQ. Trimming left V 2 bases short and J 5 bases short, with 19 bases between. This CDR3 has 16 residues. The CDR3 DNA reads TGTGCCAGCAGCTTAATAGCCGGACAAGGGGCCAACGAGCAGTACTTC. Protein sequence: CASSLIAGQGANEQYF.

The chain is built from TRBV7-8 and TRBJ2-7; TRBD1 is a possible D gene (5 bases). The V gene's germline CDR1 is SGHVS and CDR2 FQNEAQ. V lost 1 base to trimming and J lost 0 bases, with 19 bases between them. The CDR3 runs to 18 residues. CDR3: CASSLGVKIGGASYEQYF. The CDR3 DNA reads as TGTGCCAGCAGCTTAGGGGTTAAGATTGGTGGGGCCTCCTACGAGCAGTACTTC.

The genes are TRBV12-3 or TRBV12-4 and TRBJ1-5; no clear D gene. V lost 8 bases and J lost 2, with 10 bases in between. The CDR3 is 13 residues long. In DNA form, the CDR3 reads TGTGCCAGCCGGTTTAGGGGCAATCAGCCCCAGCATTTT. Translated: CASRFRGNQPQHF.

This clone has only one observation. The chain couples TRBV7-9 to TRBJ2-7; 11 bases are shared with TRBD2. With V trimmed by 1 base and J by 4 bases, 6 bases remained unmatched. The CDR3 is 16 amino acids. CDR1 SEHNR and CDR2 FQNEAQ come from the germline V gene (reference sequence). As DNA, the CDR3 is TGTGCCAGCAGCTTAGGGACCGGGACTAGCGGTTACGAGCAGTACTTC. Its protein product is CASSLGTGTSGYEQYF.

Here the CDR3 DNA reads TGTGCCAGCAGCTTAGGGGGGGACTGGAGGGAGACCCAGTACTTC. Amino acids: CASSLGGDWRETQYF. The chain combines TRBV11-2 with TRBJ2-5; a weak D match, TRBD2 (6 bases). Germline assignment: CDR1 SGHAT and CDR2 FQNNGV. The V end was cut by 1 base, the J end by 5 bases, with 14 bases between. The CDR3 sequence is 15 residues long.

The chain carries TRBV19 and TRBJ1-6; a possible D gene is TRBD1 (6 bases). V lost 2 bases, J lost 7 bases, and 12 bases lay in between. This CDR3 region has 15 residues. Per the germline V gene, CDR1 is LNHDA and CDR2 is SQIVND (reference sequence). Here the CDR3 reads CASSIRGTANSPLHF. The CDR3, as DNA: TGTGCCAGTAGTATAAGGGGGACGGCCAATTCACCCCTCCACTTT.

V usage is TRBV29-1 and J usage is TRBJ2-7; no clear D gene. Germline V gene sequence: CDR1 SQVTM, CDR2 ANQGSEA. This CDR3 is 12 amino acids long. The V and J ends lost 4 bases and 0 bases respectively, with 7 bases between them. The CDR3 spells CSVGWTSYEQYF. The CDR3 DNA reads TGCAGCGTTGGTTGGACCTCCTACGAGCAGTACTTC.

The rearrangement links TRBV23-1 to TRBJ2-7; no definite D call. TRBV23-1 is marked as an open reading frame, function uncertain. V was clipped by 4 bases and J by 4 bases, with 5 bases between them. CDR3 length: 11 amino acids. CDR3 bases: TGCGCCAGCAGTCCTAATTACGAGCAGTACTTC. Translated: CASSPNYEQYF.

J is TRBJ1-2 and V is TRBV12-3 or TRBV12-4, with unresolved D. Trimming took 4 bases from V and 1 from J, leaving 7 bases between them. The CDR3 length is 13 residues. The CDR3 sequence: CASSSAVNYGYTF. The CDR3 DNA reads as TGTGCCAGCAGTTCGGCTGTTAACTATGGCTACACCTTC.

The rearrangement links TRBV6-2 or TRBV6-3 to TRBJ2-5, with D perhaps TRBD1 or TRBD2 (5 bases each). The CDR3 contains 15 residues. In germline, CDR1 is MNHEY, CDR2 SVGEGT. V was clipped by 0 bases and J by 5 bases, with 13 bases between them. The CDR3 region is CASSYSGRYAETQYF. In nucleotides, the CDR3 is TGTGCCAGCAGTTACTCGGGACGGTACGCTGAGACCCAGTACTTC.

This chain joins TRBV13 and TRBJ1-1; the match to TRBD1 covers 8 bases. Germline CDR1 and CDR2: PRHDT and FYEKMQ (reference sequence). V shed 5 bases, J shed 4 bases, and the junction held 6 bases outside the gene matches. The CDR3 length is 14 residues. CDR3 nucleotide sequence: TGTGCCAGCAGCGTAAAAGACAGGGGCACTGAAGCTTTCTTT. Encoded protein: CASSVKDRGTEAFF.

The chain uses TRBV6-5 and TRBJ1-2, with TRBD1 identical over 11 bases. Germline V gives CDR1 MNHEY, CDR2 SVGAGI. The CDR3 spans 13 residues. Germline trimming cut 8 bases from V and 7 bases from J; bases unmatched to any gene: 6. The CDR3 spells CASCGQGASGYTF. Written as DNA, the CDR3 is TGTGCCAGCTGCGGACAGGGGGCATCTGGCTACACCTTC.

This clone was counted between two and nine times. This chain uses TRBV27 with TRBJ1-1; D might be TRBD1 (5 bases). The CDR3 consists of 13 residues. The ends were cut back, 6 bases at V and 2 bases at J, with 10 bases in the middle. CDR1 and CDR2 (germline): MNHEY, SMNVEV (reference sequence). CDR3 nucleotides: TGTGCCAGCAGGCCGGGGCCTAACACTGAAGCTTTCTTT. It codes for CASRPGPNTEAFF.